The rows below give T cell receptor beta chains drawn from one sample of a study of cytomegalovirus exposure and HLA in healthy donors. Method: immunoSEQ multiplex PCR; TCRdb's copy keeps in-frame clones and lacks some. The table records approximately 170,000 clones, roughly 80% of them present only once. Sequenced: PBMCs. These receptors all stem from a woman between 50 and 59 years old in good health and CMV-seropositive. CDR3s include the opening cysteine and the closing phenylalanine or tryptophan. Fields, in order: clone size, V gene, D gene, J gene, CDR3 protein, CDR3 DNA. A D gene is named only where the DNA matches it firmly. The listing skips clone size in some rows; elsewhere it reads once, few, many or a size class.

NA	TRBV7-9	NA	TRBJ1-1	CASSLVSGRMNTEAFF	TGTGCCAGCAGCTTAGTTTCCGGGAGGATGAACACTGAAGCTTTCTTT
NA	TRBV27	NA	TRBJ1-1	CASSLGVGAKTEAFF	TGTGCCAGCAGTTTAGGGGTGGGGGCGAAGACTGAAGCTTTCTTT
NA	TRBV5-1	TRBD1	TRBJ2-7	CASSWDGQGAYEQYF	TGCGCCAGCAGCTGGGATGGACAGGGGGCCTACGAGCAGTACTTC
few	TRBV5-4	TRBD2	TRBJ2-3	CASSLLGGGKADTQYF	TGTGCCAGCAGCTTGCTAGGCGGGGGGAAGGCGGATACGCAGTATTTT
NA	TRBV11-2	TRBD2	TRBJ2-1	CASSFGAGGLNEQFF	TGTGCCAGCAGCTTCGGAGCGGGGGGGCTCAATGAGCAGTTCTTC
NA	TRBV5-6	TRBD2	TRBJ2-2	CASSFFVAGTLTGELFF	TGTGCCAGCAGCTTCTTTGTAGCGGGAACCCTTACCGGGGAGCTGTTTTTT
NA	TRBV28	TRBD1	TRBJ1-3	CASSPGTGGNTIYF	TGTGCCAGCAGTCCCGGGACAGGGGGAAACACCATATATTTT
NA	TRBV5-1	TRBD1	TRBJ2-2	CASSLVGQANTGELFF	TGCGCCAGCAGCTTGGTGGGACAGGCGAACACCGGGGAGCTGTTTTTT
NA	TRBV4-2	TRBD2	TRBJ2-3	CASSHPLAGATDTQYF	TGTGCCAGCAGCCACCCGCTAGCGGGCGCCACAGATACGCAGTATTTT
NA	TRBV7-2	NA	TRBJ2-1	CASSLVSRTEQRNEQFF	TGTGCCAGCAGCTTAGTTTCACGGACAGAACAACGCAATGAGCAGTTCTTC
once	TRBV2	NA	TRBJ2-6	CASRSSGANVLTF	TGTGCCAGCCGGAGCTCTGGGGCCAACGTCCTGACTTTC
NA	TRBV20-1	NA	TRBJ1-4	CSAPSNEKLFF	TGCAGTGCTCCTAGTAATGAAAAACTGTTTTTT
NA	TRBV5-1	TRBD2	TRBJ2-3	CASSSTTSGTDTQYF	TGCGCCAGCAGCTCCACGACTAGCGGCACAGATACGCAGTATTTT
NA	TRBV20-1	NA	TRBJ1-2	CSALSTYGYTF	TGCAGTGCTTTGTCCACTTATGGCTACACCTTC
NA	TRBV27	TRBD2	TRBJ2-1	CASSLSLAAYNEQFF	TGTGCCAGCAGTTTATCACTAGCGGCCTACAATGAGCAGTTCTTC
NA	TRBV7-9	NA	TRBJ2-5	CASSFGGETQYF	TGTGCCAGCAGCTTTGGGGGGGAGACCCAGTACTTC
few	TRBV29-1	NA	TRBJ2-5	CSVGADGTQYF	TGCAGCGTTGGGGCAGATGGAACCCAGTACTTC
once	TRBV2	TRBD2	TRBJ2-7	CASSGPQRGGEQYF	TGTGCCAGCAGTGGCCCCCAGCGGGGGGGCGAGCAGTACTTC
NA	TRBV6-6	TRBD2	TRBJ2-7	CASSRLAELDEQYF	TGTGCCAGCAGCCGACTAGCGGAATTAGATGAGCAGTACTTC
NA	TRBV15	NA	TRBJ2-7	CATSRGGYEQYF	TGTGCCACCAGCAGGGGAGGCTACGAGCAGTACTTC
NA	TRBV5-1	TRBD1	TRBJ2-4	CASRPQGDEVIQYF	TGCGCCAGCAGGCCCCAGGGGGATGAGGTCATTCAGTACTTC
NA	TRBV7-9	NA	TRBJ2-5	CASSSRYQETQYF	TGTGCCAGCAGCTCACGGTACCAAGAGACCCAGTACTTC
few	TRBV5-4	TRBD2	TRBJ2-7	CASSLAGGGLSYEQYF	TGTGCCAGCAGCTTGGCCGGCGGGGGACTTTCCTACGAGCAGTACTTC
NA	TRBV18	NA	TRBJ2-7	CASSPRQDRNYEQYF	TGTGCCAGCTCACCCCGCCAAGACAGAAACTACGAGCAGTACTTC
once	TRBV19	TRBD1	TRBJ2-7	CASSLSPGQAYEQYF	TGTGCCAGTAGTCTTTCGCCGGGACAGGCCTACGAGCAGTACTTC
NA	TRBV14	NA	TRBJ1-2	CASSQEHPRAPYGYTF	TGTGCCAGCAGCCAAGAACATCCCAGGGCGCCCTATGGCTACACCTTC
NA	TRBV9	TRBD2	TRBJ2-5	CASSPRLAGETQYF	TGTGCCAGCAGCCCTCGGCTAGCGGGGGAGACCCAGTACTTC
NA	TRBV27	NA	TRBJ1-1	CASSFVGGTEAFF	TGTGCCAGCAGCTTCGTAGGCGGAACTGAAGCTTTCTTT
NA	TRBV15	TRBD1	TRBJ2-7	CATSSLDGTAYEQYF	TGTGCCACCAGCAGTCTAGACGGGACAGCTTACGAGCAGTACTTC